This TCR beta chain was sequenced during a study of T cells in Graves' hyperthyroidism and ophthalmopathy. Whole-study context: Peripheral blood draws took place at initial diagnosis, ahead of any treatment.

General observations from the study: The blood repertoire included most of the expanded thyroid clonotypes above 0.001.

The CDR3 regions of TCR beta were amplified from RNA transcripts. The HTBI set primed first-round TCR CDR3 RT-PCR. TCRdb re-analysed the multiplex PCR reads in MiXCR, keeping a single row per CDR3 protein. The repertoire holds 650,000 to 850,000 distinct CDR3 sequences, with under 20% as singletons. The CDR3 is 16 residues long. Germline V gene lookup returns CDR1 SGHRS and CDR2 YFSETQ. Patients with uncontrolled infections, other autoimmune diseases, pregnancy or lactation were excluded. The blood sample predates any ophthalmopathy symptoms, coming from first hyperthyroidism diagnosis. Of note for this clonotype: Its specificity is unknown. This may arise from a read error, as a much more abundant clone is one base away.

The sequence was obtained from a woman in her forties or fifties with Graves' hyperthyroidism that later progressed to Graves' ophthalmopathy. The chain couples TRBV5-1 to TRBJ2-7, with TRBD2 matching over 8 bases. Specimen: blood. CDR3 protein: CASSYGYAGGSYKQYF. Here the CDR3 DNA reads TGCGCCAGCAGCTACGGTTATGCGGGGGGCTCCTACAAGCAGTACTTC.